Listed here are 21 T cell receptor beta chains from one sample, sequenced in a study of preoperative IRX-2 immunotherapy in early breast cancer. Libraries were prepared by immunoSEQ multiplex PCR; TCRdb keeps only in-frame clonotypes and omits some of them. Among tens of thousands of clones listed, approximately 80% were seen once. Treatment meaning: preoperative locoregional IRX-2 cytokine immunotherapy. Sample acquisition took place from a patient treated with IRX-2 immunotherapy. The receptors shown here come from a human donor with breast cancer.

This sequence joins TRBV7-2 and TRBJ2-3; 10 nucleotides line up with TRBD2. The germline gives CDR1 SGHTA, CDR2 FQGNSA. The V segment lost 5 bases and the J segment 1 base; nucleotides outside the gene matches: 6. This CDR3 has 16 amino acids. The CDR3 coding sequence is TGTGCCAGCAGCCTATCCACTAGCGGGGGCACAGATACGCAGTATTTT. Encoded protein: CASSLSTSGGTDTQYF. Supplemented by reference TRBV7-2 and TRBJ2-3, the full variable domain reads GAGVSQSPSNKVTEKGKDVELRCDPISGHTALYWYRQSLGQGLEFLIYFQGNSAPDKSGLPSDRFSAERTGGSVSTLTIQRTQQEDSAVYLCASSLSTSGGTDTQYFGPGTRLTVL.

The genes are TRBV6-8 and TRBJ1-4, with D perhaps matching TRBD1 (5 bases). Germline CDR1 is MNHGY and CDR2 is SAAAGT. Between the trimmed V and J ends, which lost 6 bases and 8 bases, there was a span of 19 bases. The CDR3 spans 15 residues. The CDR3: CASRPAGVPREKLFF. CDR3 in DNA: TGTGCCAGCAGACCCGCGGGGGTCCCTAGGGAAAAACTGTTTTTT.

V gene TRBV7-1 combines with J gene TRBJ2-1; TRBD2 agrees at 8 bases. TRBV7-1 qualifies as an ORF whose function is uncertain. The CDR3 consists of 14 residues. V lost 5 bases and J lost 6; bases outside the gene matches: 6. The CDR3 reads CASSRTGTSNEQFF. CDR3 nucleotide sequence: TGTGCCAGCAGCAGAACCGGGACTAGCAATGAGCAGTTCTTC.

The genes are TRBV6-8 and TRBJ1-6, with unresolved D. V lost 7 bases and J lost 9, with 13 bases in between. Per germline, CDR1 MNHGY and CDR2 SAAAGT. There are 13 residues in the CDR3. CDR3 sequence: CASTEPGPSPLHF. The CDR3 nucleotides are TGTGCCAGCACCGAGCCAGGACCTTCACCCCTCCACTTT.

This clone was observed a single time. The chain recombines TRBV11-3 with TRBJ2-3; 8 nucleotides match TRBD2. V shed 3 bases and J 6 bases; nucleotides not matched to a gene: 8. The CDR3 covers 15 residues. From germline, CDR1 is SGHNT and CDR2 YENEEA. This CDR3 reads CASSLFTGGWDTQYF. The CDR3 region has the DNA TGTGCCAGCAGCTTGTTCACGGGAGGGTGGGATACGCAGTATTTT.

The genes are TRBV19 and TRBJ2-2; 9 positions agree with TRBD2. CDR3 size: 18 residues. Trimming cost V 1 base and J 4 bases; bases outside gene matches: 10. Germline CDR1 reads LNHDA; CDR2 reads SQIVND (reference sequence). The CDR3 reads CASSIGGVAGEGTGELFF. CDR3 DNA: TGTGCCAGTAGTATAGGGGGGGTAGCGGGAGAAGGCACCGGGGAGCTGTTTTTT.

The chain combines TRBV6-8 with TRBJ2-4; possibly TRBD2 for D (6 bases). Per germline, CDR1 MNHGY and CDR2 SAAAGT. This CDR3 has 15 residues. The V end lost 5 bases, the J end lost 5 bases, and 16 bases lay between the germline ends. In nucleotides, the CDR3 is TGTGCCAGCAGTCAACGGAGGGCCCCAGAAAACATTCAGTACTTC. Its translation: CASSQRRAPENIQYF.

The chain couples TRBV11-3 to TRBJ2-7; D gene ambiguous. The germline V gene has CDR1 SGHNT and CDR2 YENEEA. Trimming left V 5 bases short and J 0 bases short, with 14 bases between. The CDR3 is made up of 15 amino acids. CDR3 sequence reads: CASSPRPISSYEQYF. As DNA, the CDR3 is TGTGCCAGCAGCCCCCGGCCGATAAGCTCCTACGAGCAGTACTTC.

V gene TRBV11-3 combines with J gene TRBJ2-5; D call uncertain. Looked up from germline, CDR1 is SGHNT and CDR2 is YENEEA. The CDR3 is made up of 15 amino acids. Trimming stripped 3 bases from V and 1 base from J, with 12 bases between. CDR3 region: CASSLGSSTQETQYF. In nucleotides, the CDR3 is TGTGCCAGCAGCTTGGGATCCAGTACCCAAGAGACCCAGTACTTC.

There are a few counts of this clone. The chain links TRBV6-8 to TRBJ1-6; D not resolved. Trimming took off 4 bases at V and 8 bases at J, with 12 bases between the two ends. This CDR3 spans 14 amino acids. CDR1 is MNHGY, CDR2 SAAAGT, per germline. In DNA, the CDR3 is TGTGCCAGCAGTTTATCGCTTTGGGATTCACCCCTCCACTTT. Translated: CASSLSLWDSPLHF.

This clone appeared once. J is TRBJ2-3 and V is TRBV7-1; D unresolved. TRBV7-1 is classed as an ORF, of uncertain function. V was shortened by 5 bases and J by 2 bases, with 8 bases between the two germline ends. The CDR3 has 13 residues. The CDR3 nucleotides read TGTGCCAGCAGCGTAGATACCACAGATACGCAGTATTTT. Amino acid sequence: CASSVDTTDTQYF.

This clone was seen a handful of times. The rearrangement links TRBV6-8 to TRBJ2-5; D is perhaps TRBD2 (7 bases). The CDR3 extends over 16 amino acids. V lost 7 bases and J 5 bases, leaving 23 bases between the germline ends. Germline V lookup: CDR1 MNHGY, CDR2 SAAAGT. CDR3 region: CASISIGGGGEETQYF. The CDR3 DNA reads as TGTGCCAGCATTTCCATAGGAGGGGGGGGCGAGGAGACCCAGTACTTC.

This clone was picked up a small number of times. The chain uses TRBV11-3 and TRBJ2-2, with 13 positions matching TRBD2. CDR3 length: 16 residues. Germline V gene sequence: CDR1 SGHNT, CDR2 YENEEA. Losses at the gene ends were 5 bases for V and 6 bases for J; bases not matched to a gene: 6. The CDR3 sequence: CASSPGLAGDAGELFF. The CDR3 bases are TGTGCCAGCAGCCCAGGACTAGCGGGGGATGCCGGGGAGCTGTTTTTT.

The V and J genes are TRBV30 and TRBJ2-3; possibly TRBD1 or TRBD2 for D (5 bases each). This CDR3 comprises 12 residues. Trimming shortened V by 0 bases and J by 8 bases, and 9 bases separated the two germline ends. Germline V gene lookup returns CDR1 GTSNPN and CDR2 SVGIG (reference sequence). CDR3 residues: CAWSVVGGTQYF. In DNA form, the CDR3 reads TGTGCCTGGAGTGTAGTTGGGGGTACGCAGTATTTT.

The V and J genes are TRBV6-8 and TRBJ2-7; 11 positions agree with TRBD2. In germline, CDR1 is MNHGY, CDR2 SAAAGT. The CDR3 extends over 15 amino acids. Trimming took 10 bases from V and 1 from J; bases not matched to a gene: 9. The CDR3, as DNA: TGTGCCACCCAGTTTCGGACTAGCGGGTCCTACGAGCAGTACTTC. Its translation is CATQFRTSGSYEQYF.

The V gene is TRBV19, the J gene TRBJ1-4, with D unresolved. CDR1 is LNHDA and CDR2 is SQIVND in the germline V gene (reference sequence). V shed 9 bases and J shed 6 bases, with 23 bases lying between them. This CDR3 region has 16 residues. The DNA of the CDR3 is TGTGCCAGCCATAAACTCCCGGGCCCCGGGGATGAAAAACTGTTTTTT. This codes for CASHKLPGPGDEKLFF.

The chain employs TRBV7-1 and TRBJ1-5; D not resolved. TRBV7-1 is identified as an open reading frame with a role that is uncertain. This CDR3 comprises 13 residues. Between the trimmed V and J ends, which lost 4 bases and 8 bases, there was a span of 12 bases. The CDR3 coding sequence is TGTGCCAGCAGCTTCGGGGTTTTTGAGCCCCAGCATTTT. Residues: CASSFGVFEPQHF.

This clone was recorded once. V usage is TRBV7-4 and J usage is TRBJ1-4; TRBD1 is a possible D gene (5 bases). Germline V gene data show CDR1 as SGHVT and CDR2 as SQSDAQ. Trimming took 3 bases from V and 4 from J, leaving 12 bases between them. CDR3 size: 15 residues. CDR3 loop: CASSFRGLINEKLFF. In DNA form, the CDR3 reads TGTGCCAGCAGCTTTAGGGGACTGATTAATGAAAAACTGTTTTTT. The whole variable domain, remainder taken from reference TRBV7-4 and TRBJ1-4, is GAGVSQSPRYKVAKRGRDVALRCDSISGHVTLYWYRQTLGQGSEVLTYSQSDAQRDKSGRPSGRFSAERPERSVSTLKIQRTEQGDSAVYLCASSFRGLINEKLFFGSGTQLSVL.

CDR3 sequence (DNA): TGTGCCAGCAGTCCATTAGGGGCGGGAGTGTGGAATGAGCAGTTCTTC. It yields the protein CASSPLGAGVWNEQFF. The chain is built from TRBV22-1 and TRBJ2-1; the DNA was not compared with TRBD2, the D call given in the table. TRBV22-1 is a known pseudogene. The CDR3 consists of 16 residues.

A few counts support this clone. This chain joins TRBV29-1 and TRBJ1-4, with D maybe TRBD1 (6 bases). Trimming left V 7 bases short and J 4 bases short, with 10 bases between. There are 12 residues in the CDR3. The germline CDR1 and CDR2 sequences are SQVTM and ANQGSEA. The CDR3 sequence is CSAGQDNEKLFF. The CDR3 DNA reads TGCAGCGCGGGACAAGATAATGAAAAACTGTTTTTT.

This sequence joins TRBV6-8 and TRBJ2-2; 14 nucleotides align to TRBD2. In germline, CDR1 is MNHGY, CDR2 SAAAGT. The CDR3 runs to 16 residues. Trimming at V came to 5 bases and at J to 9 bases, leaving 8 bases not matched to a gene. The CDR3 reads CASSHGTSGGYRELFF. CDR3 in DNA: TGTGCCAGCAGTCACGGGACTAGCGGGGGCTACCGGGAGCTGTTTTTT.